This is a list of T cell receptor beta chains from one sample in a study of Ad26.COV2.S vaccination and SARS-CoV-2 variants. Libraries were prepared by immunoSEQ multiplex PCR; TCRdb keeps only in-frame clonotypes and omits some of them. The sample yields approximately 460,000 clones, roughly nine tenths seen once. Specimen: peripheral blood, collected in a trial of Ad26.COV2.S vaccine versus placebo. These receptors were collected from a person aged 18-65 years who received the Ad26.COV2.S COVID-19 vaccine or a placebo. Each CDR3 is given with its conserved first and last residue. A D gene is named only where the DNA matches it firmly. Size is stated for part of the rows, as once, few or many counts, or as a class when the clone is expanded.

J | V | D | size | CDR3 | DNA
TRBJ1-2 | TRBV11-2 | - | - | CASSLGRQDGYTF | TGTGCCAGCAGCTTAGGGAGGCAGGACGGCTACACCTTC
TRBJ2-5 | TRBV30 | TRBD2 | - | CAWSVSTSVPQTQYF | TGTGCCTGGAGTGTTAGTACTAGCGTCCCTCAGACCCAGTACTTC
TRBJ1-2 | TRBV7-8 | - | - | CASSLGGTGGHYGYTF | TGTGCCAGCAGCTTAGGGGGAACGGGCGGACACTATGGCTACACCTTC
TRBJ2-7 | TRBV10-1 | TRBD2 | - | CASSESLGRGPYEQYF | TGCGCCAGCAGTGAGTCTCTAGGGAGGGGACCCTACGAGCAGTACTTC
TRBJ1-2 | TRBV14 | TRBD1 | - | CASSQRDSYGYTF | TGTGCCAGCAGCCAGAGGGACAGTTATGGCTACACCTTC
TRBJ2-7 | TRBV7-9 | - | - | CASSLGGAAYEQYF | TGTGCCAGCAGCTTAGGGGGAGCCGCCTACGAGCAGTACTTC
TRBJ1-5 | TRBV20-1 | - | - | CSASRAGSNQPQHF | TGCAGTGCTAGTAGGGCAGGTAGCAATCAGCCCCAGCATTTT
TRBJ1-6 | TRBV6-4 | - | once | CASSDIPGSPLHF | TGTGCCAGCAGTGACATTCCTGGTTCACCCCTCCACTTT
TRBJ1-1 | TRBV6-5 | - | - | CASSYSMTEAFF | TGTGCCAGCAGTTACTCAATGACTGAAGCTTTCTTT
TRBJ1-6 | TRBV5-1 | - | - | CASSPEVGVPPLHF | TGCGCCAGCAGCCCGGAGGTGGGGGTTCCACCCCTCCACTTT
TRBJ2-5 | TRBV27 | - | - | CASSPMDQETQYF | TGTGCCAGCAGTCCCATGGACCAAGAGACCCAGTACTTC
TRBJ1-6 | TRBV15 | - | - | CATSRGERGSPLHF | TGTGCCACCAGCAGGGGGGAAAGGGGTTCACCCCTCCACTTT
TRBJ1-5 | TRBV18 | TRBD1 | - | CASSRGQGMDQPQHF | TGTGCCAGCTCACGGGGACAGGGGATGGATCAGCCCCAGCATTTT
TRBJ1-5 | TRBV19 | TRBD1 | - | CASTHRGSNQPQHF | TGTGCCAGTACCCACAGGGGTTCCAATCAGCCCCAGCATTTT
TRBJ1-6 | TRBV13 | - | - | CASSEGGSRGDNSPLHF | TGTGCCAGCAGCGAAGGGGGGTCCAGGGGAGATAATTCACCCCTCCACTTT
TRBJ2-7 | TRBV5-4 | - | - | CASSLGTASSYEQYF | TGTGCCAGCAGCTTAGGGACGGCTAGCTCCTACGAGCAGTACTTC
TRBJ2-7 | TRBV7-6 | TRBD2 | - | CASSPGELAGNEQYF | TGTGCCAGCAGTCCAGGGGAGTTAGCGGGGAACGAGCAGTACTTC
TRBJ1-1 | TRBV3-1/TRBV3-2 | - | once | CASSSGGVSFF | TGTGCCAGCAGCTCGGGGGGGGTGTCTTTCTTT
TRBJ1-1 | TRBV21-1 | - | - | CASSKEAHCRDSDTEAFF | TGTGCCAGCAGCAAAGAGGCCCATTGTAGGGACAGCGACACTGAAGCTTTCTTT
TRBJ1-2 | TRBV4-3 | - | - | CASSQYRDSNYGYTF | TGCGCCAGCAGCCAGTACAGGGACTCTAACTATGGCTACACCTTC
TRBJ1-2 | TRBV29-1 | - | - | CSVSRGPPIYGYTF | TGCAGCGTTTCTCGGGGACCTCCAATCTATGGCTACACCTTC
TRBJ1-2 | TRBV21-1 | - | - | CASSYGSVGLNGYTF | TGTGCCAGCAGCTACGGGTCTGTAGGACTTAATGGCTACACCTTC
TRBJ2-7 | TRBV7-9 | TRBD2 | - | CATFSGGRQANF | TGTGCCACCTTCTCGGGGGGGAGACAAGCTAACTTC
TRBJ1-1 | TRBV19 | - | - | CASSNPDTVQGTEAFF | TGTGCCAGTAGTAACCCTGACACCGTTCAGGGGACTGAAGCTTTCTTT
TRBJ2-7 | TRBV28 | - | - | CASRPGPIYEQYF | TGTGCCAGCAGGCCGGGACCCATCTACGAGCAGTACTTC
TRBJ1-3 | TRBV5-6 | - | - | CASSKNRVTGNTIYF | TGTGCCAGCAGCAAAAACAGGGTAACTGGAAACACCATATATTTT
TRBJ2-2 | TRBV19 | - | - | CASSRGLFSDTGELFF | TGTGCCAGTAGTCGGGGTCTTTTCTCCGACACCGGGGAGCTGTTTTTT
TRBJ1-1 | TRBV10-3 | TRBD1 | - | CAISESMTWTGHTEAFF | TGTGCCATCAGTGAGTCGATGACTTGGACAGGACACACTGAAGCTTTCTTT
TRBJ2-1 | TRBV14 | TRBD2 | - | CASSQVGSGRWTYNEQFF | TGTGCCAGCAGCCAAGTAGGTAGCGGGAGGTGGACCTACAATGAGCAGTTCTTC
TRBJ2-7 | TRBV18 | - | few | CASSRQGLDEQYF | TGTGCCAGCTCGCGACAGGGACTCGACGAGCAGTACTTC
TRBJ1-6 | TRBV27 | - | - | CASSLSMGASSYNSPLHF | TGTGCCAGCAGTTTATCTATGGGGGCGAGCTCCTATAATTCACCCCTCCACTTT
TRBJ1-2 | TRBV7-9 | TRBD1 | - | CASSLEEGAGGYTF | TGTGCCAGCAGCTTAGAGGAGGGGGCTGGTGGCTACACCTTC
TRBJ1-2 | TRBV7-9 | - | - | CASSDGVYGYTF | TGTGCCAGCAGCGACGGGGTCTATGGCTACACCTTC
TRBJ2-7 | TRBV5-4 | TRBD2 | - | CASSYRAGGTYEQYF | TGTGCCAGCAGCTACCGTGCCGGGGGGACCTACGAGCAGTACTTC
TRBJ1-1 | TRBV6-1 | - | once | CASSDGTAGMNTEAFF | TGTGCCAGCAGTGACGGTACAGCGGGCATGAACACTGAAGCTTTCTTT
TRBJ1-3 | TRBV11-2 | - | - | CASSDTYRTSGNTIYF | TGTGCCAGCAGCGATACCTACAGAACCTCTGGAAACACCATATATTTT
TRBJ2-2 | TRBV30 | - | - | CAWSVGGHTGTGELFF | TGTGCCTGGAGTGTGGGGGGCCATACTGGGACCGGGGAGCTGTTTTTT
TRBJ1-2 | TRBV6-5 | TRBD1 | - | CASSYRTGWDYGYTF | TGTGCCAGCAGTTACAGGACAGGGTGGGACTATGGCTACACCTTC
TRBJ2-7 | TRBV5-5 | - | - | CASSLTYEQYF | TGTGCCAGCAGCTTAACTTACGAGCAGTACTTC
TRBJ2-7 | TRBV5-1 | - | - | CASSLVGLTYEQYF | TGCGCCAGCAGCTTGGTGGGTCTTACCTACGAGCAGTACTTC
TRBJ2-1 | TRBV7-2 | TRBD2 | - | CASSLTRLAGYNEQFF | TGTGCCAGCAGCTTAACGAGGCTAGCGGGCTACAATGAGCAGTTCTTC
TRBJ1-5 | TRBV19 | TRBD1 | - | CAMARDRNQPQHF | TGTGCCATGGCCCGGGACAGGAATCAGCCCCAGCATTTT
TRBJ2-6 | TRBV28 | - | - | CASSFLSGANVLTF | TGTGCCAGCAGTTTCCTCTCTGGGGCCAACGTCCTGACTTTC
TRBJ2-3 | TRBV24-1 | - | many | CAAAAPGAGADTQYF | TGTGCCGCCGCGGCTCCGGGGGCAGGGGCAGATACGCAGTATTTT
TRBJ1-2 | TRBV30 | - | - | CAWNKKVAAPNYGYTF | TGTGCCTGGAACAAAAAGGTCGCTGCCCCGAACTATGGCTACACCTTC
TRBJ1-2 | TRBV3-1/TRBV3-2 | - | - | CASSRQGNYGYTF | TGTGCCAGCAGCCGACAAGGAAACTATGGCTACACCTTC
TRBJ2-5 | TRBV7-9 | TRBD1 | - | CATRGHQETQYF | TGTGCCACCAGGGGGCACCAAGAGACCCAGTACTTC
TRBJ1-1 | TRBV7-2 | - | - | CASSLGGPTEAFF | TGTGCCAGCAGCTTAGGAGGTCCGACTGAAGCTTTCTTT
TRBJ1-1 | TRBV19 | - | - | CASSMGTGLNTEAFF | TGTGCCAGTAGTATGGGCACAGGACTGAACACTGAAGCTTTCTTT
TRBJ1-6 | TRBV6-5 | TRBD1 | - | CASSVDRGNNSPLHF | TGTGCCAGCAGCGTAGACAGGGGAAATAATTCACCCCTCCACTTT
TRBJ2-7 | TRBV5-4 | TRBD2 | - | CASSFSGSSYEQYF | TGTGCCAGCAGCTTTAGCGGGAGCTCCTACGAGCAGTACTTC
TRBJ1-1 | TRBV19 | - | - | CASSIKGRWNTEAFF | TGTGCCAGTAGTATTAAGGGACGGTGGAACACTGAAGCTTTCTTT
TRBJ1-4 | TRBV7-9 | - | - | CASSLLGTTNEKLFF | TGTGCCAGCAGCTTACTCGGGACAACTAATGAAAAACTGTTTTTT
TRBJ1-1 | TRBV14 | - | - | CASSQSRITEAFF | TGTGCCAGCAGCCAATCCAGGATCACTGAAGCTTTCTTT
TRBJ2-7 | TRBV4-1 | - | - | CASSQEFRNYEQYF | TGCGCCAGCAGCCAAGAGTTTAGAAATTACGAGCAGTACTTC